This T cell receptor beta chain was found in a study of shared clonotypes between healthy human individuals. On the study more broadly: In total, the donors were a couple of women and a few men aged 18 to 49.

Those who donated, Caucasian adults without exception, all lived in Nashville, Tennessee. This clone was found a few times. Profiled with immunoSEQ multiplex PCR; TCRdb holds only in-frame clones, not every one. This table holds about a million clones, roughly 77% found once. Losses at the gene ends were 2 bases for V and 5 bases for J; bases not matched to a gene: 8. Germline loops: CDR1 LGHNA, CDR2 YNFKEQ. This CDR3 comprises 16 residues. The rearrangement links TRBV4-2 to TRBJ2-7; the match to TRBD1 covers 11 bases. Specimen: memory CD4+ T cells from PBMCs. Subset in this sample: CD45RA-negative fraction. The TCR originated in a man younger than 35 in good health. Some clones in this sample may be carry-over from other donors' samples. The CDR3 sequence: CASSQIYGTGGNEQYF. The CDR3, as DNA: TGTGCCAGCAGCCAAATATATGGGACAGGGGGTAACGAGCAGTACTTC.